The 27 T cell receptor beta chains listed next were all sequenced from one sample in a study of post-analysis software for immune sequencing data. Study conclusions and caveats: In patients, about 5 TRBV segments were more frequent than in controls, with TRBV5-6, TRBV5-1 and TRBV20-1 among them.

Their recognized antigens are unknown. Unique molecular identifiers featured in each of the TCR beta cDNA libraries. Each CDR3 protein gets one entry after TCRdb re-called the PCR reads with MiXCR. The data contain about 620,000 distinct CDR3 sequences, roughly two fifths of them singletons. The sequenced sample consisted of blood. The receptors were gathered from a girl aged 10-17 years with multiple sclerosis.

This clonotype was counted between two and nine times. The chain employs TRBV30 and TRBJ2-1; 11 bases match TRBD2. Trimming removed 1 base from V and 8 bases from J; junction bases left unmatched: 1. This CDR3 region has 13 residues. Germline values: CDR1 GTSNPN, CDR2 SVGIG (reference sequence). Here the CDR3 reads CAWSGTSGYEQFF. CDR3 bases: TGTGCCTGGAGTGGGACTAGCGGGTATGAGCAGTTCTTC.

A single count supports this clonotype. The chain couples TRBV5-1 to TRBJ1-2; D possibly corresponds to TRBD1 (6 bases). Trimming shortened V by 5 bases and J by 2 bases, and 13 bases separated the two germline ends. The V gene's germline CDR1 is SGHRS and CDR2 YFSETQ. This CDR3 region has 14 residues. CDR3 sequence: CASRVSTGNYGYTF. CDR3 nucleotide sequence: TGCGCCAGCAGAGTGTCCACAGGGAACTATGGCTACACCTTC.

The V call is TRBV11-2, the J call TRBJ1-2; D is unresolved. Germline CDR1 is SGHAT and CDR2 is FQNNGV. This CDR3 region has 12 residues. V was shortened by 2 bases and J by 8 bases, with 9 bases between the two germline ends. The CDR3: CASSLSSWGYTF. The CDR3 region has the DNA TGTGCCAGCAGCTTAAGTTCGTGGGGCTACACCTTC.

This clonotype was observed a handful of times. V and J are TRBV5-5 and TRBJ1-2, with D uncertain. Trimming left V 4 bases short and J 3 bases short, with 13 bases between. The CDR3 extends over 14 amino acids. Germline assignment: CDR1 SGHKS and CDR2 YYEKEE (reference sequence). CDR3 DNA sequence: TGTGCCAGCAGCACCCGAAGCATGGACTATGGCTACACCTTC. This translates into CASSTRSMDYGYTF.

This clonotype was counted between two and nine times. The rearrangement joins TRBV12-3 or TRBV12-4 to TRBJ2-3; 7 bases match TRBD1. V was clipped by 4 bases and J by 4 bases; unmatched bases: 5. The CDR3 length is 14 residues. The DNA for the CDR3 is TGTGCCAGCAGTTACCAGACAGGGTCAGATACGCAGTATTTT. Its protein is CASSYQTGSDTQYF.

In regard to this clonotype: At one boundary the junction diverges from the germline segment, which might be a read error. The V call is TRBV7-9, the J call TRBJ2-5; TRBD1 or TRBD2 may be the D gene (6 bases each). This CDR3 comprises 16 residues. Looked up from germline, CDR1 is SEHNR and CDR2 is FQNEAQ (reference sequence). CDR3 protein: CVSSPPGRGRWETQYF. CDR3 bases: TGTGTCAGCAGCCCCCCCGGAAGGGGGAGGTGGGAGACCCAGTACTTC.

V and J are TRBV12-3 or TRBV12-4 and TRBJ2-1; D may be TRBD1 or TRBD2 (5 bases each). The CDR3 spans 16 residues. Trimming took off 5 bases at V and 1 base at J, with 15 bases between the two ends. The CDR3 protein is CASSPGRAASYNEQFF. The CDR3, as DNA: TGTGCCAGCAGTCCGGGACGAGCGGCGTCCTACAATGAGCAGTTCTTC.

This clonotype was observed a few times. One end of the junction fails to match germline, which may point to a read error. The chain joins TRBV12-3 or TRBV12-4 to TRBJ1-2, with a tentative D call TRBD1 (6 bases). This CDR3 has 17 amino acids. The CDR3 loop reads CASSFDQGLALNSGYTF. As DNA, the CDR3 is TGTGCCAGCAGTTTTGACCAGGGGCTCGCCCTTAACTCTGGCTACACCTTC.

There are a few counts of this clonotype. The J gene is TRBJ2-4, the V gene TRBV7-9; 11 positions agree with TRBD2. TRBJ2-7 explains the end of the DNA better; the J call may be wrong. CDR1 and CDR2 (germline): SEHNR, FQNEAQ (reference sequence). CDR3 length equals 16 residues. CDR3 region: CASSLGPGLAAYEQYF. CDR3 coding DNA: TGTGCCAGCAGCTTAGGACCGGGACTAGCGGCTTACGAGCAGTACTTC.

Here the CDR3 reads CSARFPGETQYF. CDR3 nucleotides: TGCAGTGCTAGATTCCCGGGGGAGACCCAGTACTTC. The chain combines TRBV20-1 with TRBJ2-5, with D perhaps TRBD2 (5 bases). Germline CDR1 DFQATT, CDR2 SNEGSKA (reference sequence). Trimming removed 2 bases at V and 5 bases at J, with 9 bases between. The CDR3 consists of 12 residues.

The rearrangement links TRBV5-5 to TRBJ1-2; TRBD1 aligns across 8 bases. Trimming cost V 0 bases and J 3 bases; bases outside gene matches: 7. This CDR3 comprises 16 residues. Germline V gene lookup returns CDR1 SGHKS and CDR2 YYEKEE (reference sequence). The CDR3 is CASSLAAGGAYYGYTF. DNA for the CDR3: TGTGCCAGCAGCTTGGCCGCAGGGGGCGCGTACTATGGCTACACCTTC.

As regards this clonotype: This may arise from a read error, as a much more abundant clone is one base away. This chain joins TRBV7-9 and TRBJ2-3; D is unresolved. Germline V gene sequence: CDR1 SEHNR, CDR2 FQNEAQ (reference sequence). V shed 7 bases and J shed 1 base, with 9 bases lying between them. The CDR3 contains 13 residues. As DNA, the CDR3 is TGTGCCAGCATGGGTGGTGGCACAGATACGCAGTATTTT. Its protein is CASMGGGTDTQYF.

The rearrangement uses TRBV9 and TRBJ1-6, with D hard to call. The CDR3 spans 14 residues. V was trimmed by 3 bases and J by 10 bases, leaving 14 bases between them. From germline, CDR1 is SGDLS and CDR2 YYNGEE. The CDR3 protein is CASSASTTKSPLHF. The CDR3 DNA reads as TGTGCCAGCAGCGCTAGTACGACTAAGTCACCCCTCCACTTT.

The chain has TRBV30 and TRBJ1-5; possible D gene TRBD1, 6 bases. V dropped 0 bases and J dropped 6 bases, with 12 bases sitting between them. This CDR3 spans 14 amino acids. Germline lookup yields CDR1 GTSNPN and CDR2 SVGIG (reference sequence). CDR3 amino acids: CAWSVPQGFQPQHF. DNA for the CDR3: TGTGCCTGGAGTGTACCGCAGGGGTTTCAGCCCCAGCATTTT.

This chain joins TRBV7-9 and TRBJ2-1; 7 bases match TRBD1. This CDR3 is 15 amino acids long. V lost 0 bases and J lost 8; bases outside the gene matches: 7. Germline lookup yields CDR1 SEHNR and CDR2 FQNEAQ (reference sequence). CDR3: CASSLAHYRGDEQFF. CDR3 DNA sequence: TGTGCCAGCAGCTTAGCGCATTACAGGGGCGATGAGCAGTTCTTC.

In this sample, this clonotype turned up a few times. This chain links TRBV7-9 with TRBJ2-5; D uncertain. V lost 2 bases and J 7 bases, leaving 20 bases between the germline ends. CDR1 and CDR2 (germline): SEHNR, FQNEAQ (reference sequence). The CDR3 contains 16 residues. The chain's CDR3 is CASSLKGSAPVGTQYF. The CDR3 bases are TGTGCCAGCAGCTTAAAAGGGTCCGCCCCCGTGGGGACCCAGTACTTC.

The rearrangement joins TRBV11-2 to TRBJ1-6, with 10 bases lining up with TRBD1. Germline loops: CDR1 SGHAT, CDR2 FQNNGV. CDR3 size: 16 residues. The trim removed 3 bases at V and 8 bases at J, leaving 7 bases unmatched. CDR3 DNA: TGTGCCAGCAGCTTTTCGAGACAGGGGGCGGATTCACCCCTCCACTTT. Translating gives CASSFSRQGADSPLHF.

As to this clonotype: A read error may account for a junction end that differs from germline. V and J are TRBV27 and TRBJ2-7; D is unresolved. Germline V gives CDR1 MNHEY, CDR2 SMNVEV (reference sequence). This CDR3 spans 12 amino acids. Here the CDR3 reads CATSRPFGEQYF. The CDR3 DNA is TGTGCCACCAGTCGGCCTTTCGGCGAGCAGTACTTC.

The chain has TRBV6-2 or TRBV6-3 and TRBJ1-5; 7 bases agree with TRBD1. This CDR3 comprises 14 residues. With 6 bases clipped from V and 1 base from J, the junction kept 3 bases outside the gene matches. CDR1 is MNHEY and CDR2 is SVGEGT in the germline V gene. The CDR3 DNA reads as TGTGCCAGCAGGCAGGGGGTGAGCAATCAGCCCCAGCATTTT. This codes for CASRQGVSNQPQHF.

V and J are TRBV30 and TRBJ2-7; TRBD1 aligns across 7 bases. The J segment lost 1 base and the V segment lost 3 bases, leaving 3 bases of the junction unmatched. The length of the CDR3 is 13 residues. Germline V gene data show CDR1 as GTSNPN and CDR2 as SVGIG (reference sequence). The CDR3 loop is CAWRSGQSYEQYF. DNA of the CDR3: TGTGCCTGGAGGTCGGGACAGTCCTACGAGCAGTACTTC.

The chain combines TRBV4-2 with TRBJ1-3; 10 nucleotides line up with TRBD1. V shed 1 base, J shed 7 bases, and the junction held 4 bases outside the gene matches. Germline CDR1 reads LGHNA; CDR2 reads YNFKEQ. The CDR3 is made up of 15 amino acids. The DNA of the CDR3 is TGTGCCAGCAGCCAAGTGACAGGGGGCCCGAACACCATATATTTT. It translates to CASSQVTGGPNTIYF.

The V and J genes are TRBV5-1 and TRBJ2-5, with D perhaps TRBD2 (5 bases). The V gene lost 2 bases and the J gene lost 2 bases, with 10 bases spanning the gap. In germline, CDR1 is SGHRS, CDR2 YFSETQ. The CDR3 runs to 14 residues. Here the CDR3 DNA reads TGCGCCAGCAGCTTTCGGGGTACACAAGAGACCCAGTACTTC. As protein: CASSFRGTQETQYF.

The chain links TRBV6-5 to TRBJ1-2, with D perhaps matching TRBD1 (5 bases). Trimming pared 8 bases from V and 7 bases from J, leaving 17 bases between. The CDR3 extends over 13 amino acids. Germline values: CDR1 MNHEY, CDR2 SVGAGI. In DNA form, the CDR3 reads TGTGCCAGCGGGGAGACAAGGGGCTTTGGCTACACCTTC. This sequence encodes CASGETRGFGYTF.

This clonotype was detected ten times or more. The CDR3 sequence is CASGTGGSGANVLTF. The CDR3, as DNA: TGTGCCAGCGGGACAGGGGGCTCTGGGGCCAACGTCCTGACTTTC. The chain joins TRBV6-4 to TRBJ2-6; TRBD1 matches at 11 bases. This CDR3 region has 15 residues. The V gene end was trimmed by 8 bases and the J gene end by 0 bases; junction bases not matched to a gene: 0. The germline CDR1 and CDR2 sequences are MRHNA and SNTAGT.

V gene TRBV5-1 combines with J gene TRBJ2-7, with a possible D match to TRBD1 (6 bases). Germline CDR1 and CDR2: SGHRS and YFSETQ. With 7 bases removed from V and 0 bases from J, the gap between germline ends came to 14 bases. CDR3 size: 14 residues. The CDR3 nucleotides read TGCGCCAGCTCTACTCGGGACAACTCCTACGAGCAGTACTTC. Amino acid sequence: CASSTRDNSYEQYF.

The chain recombines TRBV7-2 with TRBJ2-3; maybe TRBD1 (5 bases). Trimming shortened V by 8 bases and J by 4 bases, and 16 bases separated the two germline ends. The germline V gene has CDR1 SGHTA and CDR2 FQGNSA. The CDR3 is made up of 14 amino acids. DNA for the CDR3: TGTGCCAGCGGGGCCCCTGAGCAGTCAGATACGCAGTATTTT. Residues: CASGAPEQSDTQYF.

This clonotype was picked up a small number of times. The J gene is TRBJ1-2, the V gene TRBV12-3 or TRBV12-4, with a weak D call TRBD1 (6 bases). The germline V and J ends were trimmed by 9 bases and 4 bases, with 15 bases remaining between them. CDR3 length: 13 amino acids. CDR3 in DNA: TGTGCCAGTAAACCGGACAGCTTCTATGGCTACACCTTC. Residues: CASKPDSFYGYTF.